A selection of T cell receptor beta chains follows, all from one sample in a study of blood T cell repertoires in COVID-19. Produced via immunoSEQ multiplex PCR; TCRdb's table is partial and in-frame only. Among 100,000 to 140,000 clones listed, about four fifths were seen once. Sequencing input: peripheral blood. Receptor source: a man between 65 and 85 years old with acute or convalescent COVID-19. The CDR3 runs from the conserved cysteine through the conserved F or W. Fields, in order: clone size, V gene, D gene, J gene, CDR3 DNA, CDR3 protein. D genes are given only for firm matches. Size is stated for part of the rows, as once, few or many counts, or as a class when the clone is expanded.

NA	TRBV3-1/TRBV3-2	NA	TRBJ2-7	TGTGCCAGCACCTTAGGGGGGGGCCTCTACGAGCAGTACTTC	CASTLGGGLYEQYF
few	TRBV12-3/TRBV12-4	NA	TRBJ1-1	TGTGCCAGCAGCCTCGACAGATCTGAAGCTTTCTTT	CASSLDRSEAFF
NA	TRBV18	NA	TRBJ2-5	TGTGCCAGCTCACGAAGCGAGACCCAGTACTTC	CASSRSETQYF
NA	TRBV3-1/TRBV3-2	NA	TRBJ2-3	TGTGCCAGCAGCCTCACGGGGAGCACAGATACGCAGTATTTT	CASSLTGSTDTQYF
NA	TRBV5-4	NA	TRBJ2-7	TGTGCCAGCAGCTTTGAGAACTACGAGCAGTACTTC	CASSFENYEQYF
NA	TRBV6-5	TRBD1	TRBJ2-3	TGTGCCAGCGGGGACAGGGCTCCAGGGGCAGATACGCAGTATTTT	CASGDRAPGADTQYF
NA	TRBV19	TRBD1	TRBJ2-7	TGTGCCAGTAAGGGGGCGACCTACGAGCAGTACTTC	CASKGATYEQYF
NA	TRBV19	NA	TRBJ2-7	TGTGCCAGTAGTATAGACCCTCGGGGTTACGAGCAGTACTTC	CASSIDPRGYEQYF
NA	TRBV14	TRBD1	TRBJ2-7	TGTGCCAGCAGCCAAGGGACAGGGGCTGGGCGGGCCTACGAGCAGTACTTC	CASSQGTGAGRAYEQYF
NA	TRBV18	NA	TRBJ1-5	TGTGCCAGCTCAACGGGGGTAGGCAATCAGCCCCAGCATTTT	CASSTGVGNQPQHF
NA	TRBV4-1	TRBD1	TRBJ2-1	TGCGCCAGCAGCCATCAGGGGGCCGGGGATGAGCAGTTCTTC	CASSHQGAGDEQFF
few	TRBV7-2	TRBD1	TRBJ2-1	TGTGCCAGCAGCCGTGACAGGGACAACTACAATGAGCAGTTCTTC	CASSRDRDNYNEQFF
NA	TRBV7-2	NA	TRBJ2-7	TGTGCCAGCAGTGAGCTTTTCGAGCAGTACTTC	CASSELFEQYF
NA	TRBV29-1	TRBD1	TRBJ1-2	TGCAGCGTCATGGGACAGGGTGAATCCGGCTACACCTTC	CSVMGQGESGYTF
once	TRBV5-1	TRBD1	TRBJ1-1	TGCGCCAGCAGCCAAGGGACAGGGCGCACTGAAGCTTTCTTT	CASSQGTGRTEAFF
NA	TRBV2	TRBD1	TRBJ1-6	TGTGCCAGCAGTCCGGGACAGGGCTCCTATAATTCACCCCTCCACTTT	CASSPGQGSYNSPLHF
NA	TRBV3-1/TRBV3-2	NA	TRBJ1-1	TGTGCCAGCGGGGAGTGGACTGAAGCTTTCTTT	CASGEWTEAFF
NA	TRBV19	NA	TRBJ1-6	TGTGCCAGTAGTAGTGAGAGCTCCTATAATTCACCCCTCCACTTT	CASSSESSYNSPLHF
NA	TRBV6-4	NA	TRBJ2-2	TGTGCCAGCAAGCGGTTTTGGAACACCGGGGAGCTGTTTTTT	CASKRFWNTGELFF
NA	TRBV7-9	NA	TRBJ1-2	TGTGCCAGCAGCTTAAGTGGTAACTCCTATGGCTACACCTTC	CASSLSGNSYGYTF
NA	TRBV5-4	NA	TRBJ2-1	TGTGCCAGCAGCTTGGGTGGCGAGGCCTACAATGAGCAGTTCTTC	CASSLGGEAYNEQFF
NA	TRBV29-1	NA	TRBJ1-3	TGCAGCGTATCCAGGGGATCTGGAAACACCATATATTTT	CSVSRGSGNTIYF
NA	TRBV25-1	TRBD1	TRBJ2-5	TGTGCCAGCAGTGACCCCGGGACAGTTACTGAGACCCAGTACTTC	CASSDPGTVTETQYF
NA	TRBV3-1/TRBV3-2	NA	TRBJ1-2	TGTGCCAGCAGCCAAGCTGAGGGAAATGGCTACACCTTC	CASSQAEGNGYTF
NA	TRBV29-1	NA	TRBJ1-2	TGCAGCGTTGGCGACAGCAACTATGGCTACACCTTC	CSVGDSNYGYTF
NA	TRBV27	NA	TRBJ1-3	TGTGCCAGCAGCCCCATAGCTTTCTCTGGAAACACCATATATTTT	CASSPIAFSGNTIYF
NA	TRBV6-4	TRBD1	TRBJ2-2	TGTGCCAGCAGTGAGTTCGGGACAGGGGGTTCCTTCACCGGGGAGCTGTTTTTT	CASSEFGTGGSFTGELFF
NA	TRBV4-3	NA	TRBJ1-1	TGCGCCAGCAGCCAAGAGAGAAACACTGAAGCTTTCTTT	CASSQERNTEAFF
NA	TRBV5-1	NA	TRBJ1-3	TGCGCCAGCAGCTTGGCCGGAGGGACTACTGGAAACACCATATATTTT	CASSLAGGTTGNTIYF
NA	TRBV18	TRBD2	TRBJ2-2	TGTGCCAGCTCACCACGCAGCGGGGGGGCGAATACCGGGGAGCTGTTTTTT	CASSPRSGGANTGELFF
NA	TRBV6-5	TRBD2	TRBJ2-2	TGTGCCACTTTACCCCGGGGGGACGGGGAGCTGTTTTTT	CATLPRGDGELFF
NA	TRBV6-2/TRBV6-3	NA	TRBJ2-3	TGTGCCAGCAGTCCATCTTGGCGGGCAGATACGCAGTATTTT	CASSPSWRADTQYF